The present entry profiles one T cell receptor beta chain with its context. This record comes from a study of blood T cell repertoires in COVID-19. V gave up 5 bases and J gave up 6 bases, with 13 bases separating them. Per the germline V gene, CDR1 is SGHVS and CDR2 is FQNEAQ. This CDR3 is 14 amino acids long. Generated by immunoSEQ multiplex PCR, the TCRdb table keeps only in-frame clones and is missing some. This repertoire shows more than 130,000 clones, approximately 80% found once; its top ten account for under 9.5%. The sequence was obtained from an elderly woman in a cohort sampled during active or convalescent COVID-19. The sample comprised peripheral blood. This chain joins TRBV7-8 and TRBJ2-2, with D possibly being TRBD2 (5 bases). The CDR3 spells CASSTPGVSGELFF. The CDR3 coding sequence is TGTGCCAGCAGCACTCCCGGGGTATCCGGGGAGCTGTTTTTT.